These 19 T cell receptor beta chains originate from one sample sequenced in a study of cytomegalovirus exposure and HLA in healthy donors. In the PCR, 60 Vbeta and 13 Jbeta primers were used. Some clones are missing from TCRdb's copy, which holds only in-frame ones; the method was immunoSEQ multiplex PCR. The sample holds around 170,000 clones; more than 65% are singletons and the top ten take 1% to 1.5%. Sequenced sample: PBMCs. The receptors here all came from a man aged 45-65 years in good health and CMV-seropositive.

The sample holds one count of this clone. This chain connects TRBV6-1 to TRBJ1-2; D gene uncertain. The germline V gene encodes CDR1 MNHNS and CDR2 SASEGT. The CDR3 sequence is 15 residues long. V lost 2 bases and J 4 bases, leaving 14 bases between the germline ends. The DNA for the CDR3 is TGTGCCAGCAGTGAAAGCGAAAGGCCTGGCTATGGCTACACCTTC. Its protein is CASSESERPGYGYTF.

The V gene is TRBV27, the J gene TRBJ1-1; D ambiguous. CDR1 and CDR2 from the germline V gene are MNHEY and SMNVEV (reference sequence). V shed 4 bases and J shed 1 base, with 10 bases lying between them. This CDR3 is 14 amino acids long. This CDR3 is CASSSLGANTEAFF. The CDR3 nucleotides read TGTGCCAGCAGTTCACTCGGTGCGAACACTGAAGCTTTCTTT.

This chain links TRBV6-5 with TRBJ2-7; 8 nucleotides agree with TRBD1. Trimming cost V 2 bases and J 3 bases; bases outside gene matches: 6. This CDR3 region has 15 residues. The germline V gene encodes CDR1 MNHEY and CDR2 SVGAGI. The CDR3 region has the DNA TGTGCCAGCAGTTACCTCGGGACAGGCTACTACGAGCAGTACTTC. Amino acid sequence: CASSYLGTGYYEQYF.

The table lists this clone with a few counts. The CDR3 loop reads CASSPMTGLSSYNEQFF. The CDR3 DNA is TGTGCCAGCTCACCCATGACGGGGTTAAGCTCCTACAATGAGCAGTTCTTC. V is TRBV18 and J is TRBJ2-1, with a possible D match to TRBD2 (5 bases). The CDR3 is made up of 17 amino acids. Germline CDR1 and CDR2: KGHSH and LQKENI. Trimming pared 3 bases from V and 0 bases from J, leaving 15 bases between.

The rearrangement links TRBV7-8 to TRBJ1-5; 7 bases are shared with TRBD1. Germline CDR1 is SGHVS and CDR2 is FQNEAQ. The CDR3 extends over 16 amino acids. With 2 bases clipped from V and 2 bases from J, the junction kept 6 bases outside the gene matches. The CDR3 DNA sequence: TGTGCCAGCAGCTTACGAGACAGGGTCGGCAATCAGCCCCAGCATTTT. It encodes CASSLRDRVGNQPQHF.

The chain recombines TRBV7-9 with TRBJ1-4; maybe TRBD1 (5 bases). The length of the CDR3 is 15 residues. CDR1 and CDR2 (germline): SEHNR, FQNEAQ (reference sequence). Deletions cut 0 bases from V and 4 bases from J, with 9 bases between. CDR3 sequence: CASSLAGGVNEKLFF. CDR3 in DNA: TGTGCCAGCAGCTTAGCGGGAGGGGTTAATGAAAAACTGTTTTTT.

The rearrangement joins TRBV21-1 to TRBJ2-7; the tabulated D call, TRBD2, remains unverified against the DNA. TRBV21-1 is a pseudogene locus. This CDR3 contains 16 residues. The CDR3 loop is CASSPGLDGASYEQYF. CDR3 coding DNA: TGTGCCAGCAGTCCCGGTTTGGATGGAGCCTCCTACGAGCAGTACTTC.

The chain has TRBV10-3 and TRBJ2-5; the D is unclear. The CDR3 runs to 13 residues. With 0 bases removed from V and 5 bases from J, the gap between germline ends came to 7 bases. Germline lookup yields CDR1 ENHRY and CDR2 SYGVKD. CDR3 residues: CAISESLSETQYF. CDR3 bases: TGTGCCATCAGTGAGTCTCTGAGCGAGACCCAGTACTTC.

The CDR3 sequence: CASSLGLNSGEQYF. DNA of the CDR3: TGTGCCAGCAGTTTGGGGCTTAACTCGGGTGAGCAGTACTTC. V is TRBV2 and J is TRBJ2-7; D possibly corresponds to TRBD1 (5 bases). Trimming cost V 5 bases and J 7 bases, with 18 bases left between them. Germline V CDR1 and CDR2: SNHLY, FYNNEI. This CDR3 is 14 amino acids long. Full variable domain (remainder filled in from reference TRBV2 and TRBJ2-7): EPEVTQTPSHQVTQMGQEVILRCVPISNHLYFYWYRQILGQKVEFLVSFYNNEISEKSEIFDDQFSVERPDGSNFTLKIRSTKLEDSAMYFCASSLGLNSGEQYFGPGTRLTVT.

The CDR3 here is CASSRGLSYNEQFF. CDR3 coding DNA: TGTGCCAGCAGTCGCGGCCTATCCTACAATGAGCAGTTCTTC. The rearrangement uses TRBV6-5 and TRBJ2-1; D is unresolved. The CDR3 has 14 residues. Germline values: CDR1 MNHEY, CDR2 SVGAGI. Trimming cost V 5 bases and J 1 base, with 9 bases left between them.

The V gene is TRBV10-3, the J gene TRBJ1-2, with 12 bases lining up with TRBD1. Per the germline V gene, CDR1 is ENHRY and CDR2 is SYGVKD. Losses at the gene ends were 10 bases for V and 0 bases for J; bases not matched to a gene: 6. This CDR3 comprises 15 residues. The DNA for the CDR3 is TGTGCCACCAAGGGACAGGGGGCCACTAACTATGGCTACACCTTC. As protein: CATKGQGATNYGYTF.

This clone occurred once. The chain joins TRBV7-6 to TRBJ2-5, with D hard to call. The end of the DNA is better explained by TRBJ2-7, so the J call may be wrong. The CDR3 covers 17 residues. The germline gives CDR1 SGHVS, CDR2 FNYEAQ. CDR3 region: CASSPLPRLGPAYEQYF. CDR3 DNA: TGTGCCAGCAGCCCACTGCCCCGTTTGGGCCCGGCCTACGAGCAGTACTTC.

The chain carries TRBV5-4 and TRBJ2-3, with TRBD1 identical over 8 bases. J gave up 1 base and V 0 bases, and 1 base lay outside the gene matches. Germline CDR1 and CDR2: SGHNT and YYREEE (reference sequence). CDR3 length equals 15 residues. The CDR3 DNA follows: TGTGCCAGCAGCTTGGGGGGACAGGGCACAGATACGCAGTATTTT. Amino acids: CASSLGGQGTDTQYF.

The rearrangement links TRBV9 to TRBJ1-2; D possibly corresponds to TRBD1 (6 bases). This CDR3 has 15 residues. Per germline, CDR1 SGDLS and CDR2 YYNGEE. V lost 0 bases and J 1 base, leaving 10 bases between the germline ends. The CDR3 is CASSVGGGFNYGYTF. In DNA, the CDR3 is TGTGCCAGCAGCGTAGGAGGGGGTTTTAACTATGGCTACACCTTC.

The CDR3 region is CASSPGGDTQYF. CDR3 in DNA: TGTGCCAGCTCACCGGGGGGAGATACGCAGTATTTT. The rearrangement uses TRBV18 and TRBJ2-3; tentatively, D is TRBD2 (6 bases). The CDR3 has 12 amino acids. Looked up from germline, CDR1 is KGHSH and CDR2 is LQKENI. V was cut by 3 bases and J by 5 bases, with 6 bases left in between.

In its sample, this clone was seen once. In DNA form, the CDR3 reads TGCGCCAGCAGCTTGTTGGCGAACACTGAAGCTTTCTTT. Translation gives CASSLLANTEAFF. This rearrangement joins TRBV5-1 to TRBJ1-1, with D hard to call. This CDR3 is built from 13 residues. CDR1 and CDR2 from the germline V gene are SGHRS and YFSETQ. Trimming removed 1 base from V and 1 base from J, with 5 bases in between.

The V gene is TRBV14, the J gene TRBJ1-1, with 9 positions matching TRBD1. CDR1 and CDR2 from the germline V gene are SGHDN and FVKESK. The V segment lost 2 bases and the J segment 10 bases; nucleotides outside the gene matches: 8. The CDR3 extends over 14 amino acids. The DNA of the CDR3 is TGTGCCAGCAGCCAACCACGACAGGGGGGGCTAGCTTTCTTT. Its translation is CASSQPRQGGLAFF. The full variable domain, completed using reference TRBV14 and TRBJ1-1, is EAGVTQFPSHSVIEKGQTVTLRCDPISGHDNLYWYRRVMGKEIKFLLHFVKESKQDESGMPNNRFLAERTGGTYSTLKVQPAELEDSGVYFCASSQPRQGGLAFFGQGTRLTVV.

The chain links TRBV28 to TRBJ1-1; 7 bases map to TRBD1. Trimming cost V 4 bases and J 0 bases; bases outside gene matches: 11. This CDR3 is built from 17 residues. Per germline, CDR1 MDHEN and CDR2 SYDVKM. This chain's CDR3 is CASSSGNRGRLNTEAFF. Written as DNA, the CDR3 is TGTGCCAGCAGTTCGGGGAACAGGGGTCGATTGAACACTGAAGCTTTCTTT.

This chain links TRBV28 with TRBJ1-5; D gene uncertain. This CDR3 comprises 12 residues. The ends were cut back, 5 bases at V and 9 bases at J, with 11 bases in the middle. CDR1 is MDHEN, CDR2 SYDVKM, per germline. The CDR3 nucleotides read TGTGCCAGCAGTCTCCTCCAGCGGCCCCAGCATTTT. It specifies CASSLLQRPQHF.